Presented here are 22 T cell receptor beta chains from one specimen sequenced in a study of blood T cells in healthy people across ages. Then a second PCR, running roughly 7 to 11 cycles, was carried out with a sample-barcoded 5' primer and a J-beta primer mix. TCRdb reanalysed the 5' RACE reads using MiXCR and keeps one entry per CDR3 protein. The sample records roughly 1,100,000 distinct CDR3 sequences, under 30% being singletons. This same sample was also taken into another study, of T cells of mothers and their children.

Sequencing was carried out using blood. These receptors all stem from a girl aged 2-15 years in good health.

This clonotype was observed a handful of times. The rearrangement uses TRBV24-1 and TRBJ2-1; D is uncertain. The CDR3 extends over 13 amino acids. Germline CDR1 and CDR2: KGHDR and SFDVKD. V was clipped by 3 bases and J by 10 bases, with 12 bases between them. CDR3 residues: CATSDLPLGEQFF. CDR3 DNA: TGTGCCACCAGTGATCTTCCTCTAGGGGAGCAGTTCTTC.

V and J are TRBV4-1 and TRBJ1-2, with 8 bases aligning to TRBD1. Germline lookup yields CDR1 MGHRA and CDR2 YSYEKL. Losses at the gene ends were 4 bases for V and 8 bases for J; bases not matched to a gene: 3. The length of the CDR3 is 12 residues. CDR3 protein: CASSPGGAGYTF. In nucleotides, the CDR3 is TGCGCCAGCAGCCCAGGGGGCGCGGGCTACACCTTC.

CDR3 nucleotide sequence: TGTGCCAGCAGTGAGCGTCAGCAAAATACCGAAGCTTTCTTT. Protein product: CASSERQQNTEAFF. The genes are TRBV2 and TRBJ1-1; D gene ambiguous. The CDR3 sequence is 14 residues long. Looked up from germline, CDR1 is SNHLY and CDR2 is FYNNEI. V lost 3 bases and J 8 bases, leaving 16 bases between the germline ends.

This chain joins TRBV20-1 and TRBJ2-5; 13 bases match TRBD2. J was trimmed by 5 bases and V by 0 bases; bases with no gene match: 3. The CDR3 totals 15 residues. CDR1 DFQATT and CDR2 SNEGSKA come from the germline V gene (reference sequence). The CDR3 sequence: CSARDILAGGETQYF. DNA of the CDR3: TGCAGTGCTAGAGATATACTAGCGGGGGGGGAGACCCAGTACTTC.

The CDR3 protein is CASSLRTAQQFF. The CDR3 DNA reads TGTGCCAGCAGCTTACGGACGGCCCAACAGTTCTTC. The V and J genes are TRBV7-2 and TRBJ2-1; unclear D gene. V was trimmed by 2 bases and J by 13 bases, leaving 12 bases between them. Germline lookup yields CDR1 SGHTA and CDR2 FQGNSA. The CDR3 loop spans 12 amino acids.

The chain joins TRBV29-1 to TRBJ1-2; no firm D call. The ends were cut back, 1 base at V and 6 bases at J, with 6 bases in the middle. CDR1 is SQVTM, CDR2 ANQGSEA, per germline. The CDR3 has 11 amino acids. As DNA, the CDR3 is TGCAGCGTTGAAGCCGATCATGGCTACACCTTC. Its translation: CSVEADHGYTF.

A word on this clonotype: The junction does not match germline at one end; this may be a read error. This chain links TRBV14 with TRBJ1-4, with a possible D match to TRBD1 (6 bases). Germline loops: CDR1 SGHDN, CDR2 FVKESK. This CDR3 contains 13 residues. The CDR3 loop reads CAGSQALGRGLFF. CDR3 DNA: TGTGCCGGCAGCCAAGCCCTCGGAAGGGGGCTGTTTTTT.

A few counts support this clonotype. The chain employs TRBV29-1 and TRBJ1-2; D is unclear. Trimming removed 4 bases from V and 1 base from J, with 4 bases in between. Per germline, CDR1 SQVTM and CDR2 ANQGSEA. The CDR3 length is 11 residues. The CDR3 bases are TGCAGCGTTGGCATTAACTATGGCTACACCTTC. This sequence encodes CSVGINYGYTF.

This clonotype has ten or more counts. This rearrangement joins TRBV6-5 to TRBJ2-7; D call uncertain. Germline V CDR1 and CDR2: MNHEY, SVGAGI. The CDR3 is made up of 14 amino acids. Trimming took 6 bases from V and 0 from J, leaving 12 bases between them. CDR3 coding DNA: TGTGCCAGCAGCACGCCCGGCCTCTCCTACGAGCAGTACTTC. Protein: CASSTPGLSYEQYF.

This clonotype was detected a few times. V usage is TRBV7-3 and J usage is TRBJ2-5, with 9 bases aligning to TRBD2. The DNA end is more similar to TRBJ2-1, so the J call may be wrong. This CDR3 region has 15 residues. Germline V gene lookup returns CDR1 SGHTA and CDR2 FQGTGA. CDR3 loop: CASSLLAGGLDEQFF. CDR3 in DNA: TGTGCCAGCAGCTTACTGGCGGGGGGGCTGGATGAGCAGTTCTTC.

This clonotype was observed a few times. The chain recombines TRBV28 with TRBJ2-5; 11 bases map to TRBD2. The J call could be wrong; TRBJ2-1 is a better fit for the DNA end. CDR1 and CDR2 from the germline V gene are MDHEN and SYDVKM. The CDR3 runs 15 residues. Here the CDR3 DNA reads TGTGCCAGCAGTATGCTAGCGGGAGGCTTCAATGAGCAGTTCTTC. It is translated as CASSMLAGGFNEQFF.

This CDR3 reads CAIRSPGPKNIQYF. The CDR3, as DNA: TGTGCCATCAGATCCCCGGGGCCCAAAAACATTCAGTACTTC. V gene TRBV10-3 combines with J gene TRBJ2-4, with D perhaps given as TRBD1 or TRBD2 (5 bases each). V shed 6 bases and J shed 2 bases, with 11 bases lying between them. The CDR3 runs 14 residues. CDR1 is ENHRY, CDR2 SYGVKD, per germline.

J is TRBJ1-6 and V is TRBV12-3 or TRBV12-4; no firm D call. The germline V and J ends were trimmed by 7 bases and 7 bases, with 11 bases remaining between them. There are 13 residues in the CDR3. The DNA for the CDR3 is TGTGCCAGCAAACCGGGAGCGAATTCACCCCTCCACTTT. Translated, it gives CASKPGANSPLHF.

The chain links TRBV12-3 or TRBV12-4 to TRBJ2-5, with D tentatively TRBD2 (6 bases). The J call may not be correct, given that the DNA end is closer to TRBJ2-7. The CDR3 extends over 17 amino acids. CDR3 sequence (DNA): TGTGCCAGCAGTTTAGGAGCAGGCGGGAAGGAAAGCTACGAGCAGTACTTC. Amino acids: CASSLGAGGKESYEQYF.

Only a few counts were recorded for this clonotype. At one end the junction does not follow the germline gene, possibly because of a read error. This sequence joins TRBV29-1 and TRBJ2-5, with 7 bases matching TRBD2. In germline, CDR1 is SQVTM, CDR2 ANQGSEA. The CDR3 runs 15 residues. The CDR3 region is CSANAPGGHQETQYF. The CDR3 coding sequence is TGCAGCGCCAATGCCCCGGGGGGTCACCAGGAGACCCAGTACTTC.

This clonotype has at least ten counts. The chain uses TRBV7-9 and TRBJ1-1; TRBD1 might be the D (5 bases). This CDR3 is 12 amino acids long. V lost 8 bases to trimming and J lost 4 bases, with 11 bases between them. CDR1 and CDR2 (germline): SEHNR, FQNEAQ (reference sequence). This CDR3 reads CASSGGGTEAFF. The CDR3 nucleotides are TGTGCCAGCTCGGGTGGGGGCACTGAAGCTTTCTTT.

This clonotype was detected only a few times. The chain uses TRBV6-2 or TRBV6-3 and TRBJ2-3; D call uncertain. CDR1 is MNHEY, CDR2 SVGEGT, per germline. Trimming shortened V by 5 bases and J by 6 bases, and 9 bases separated the two germline ends. This CDR3 has 12 amino acids. The CDR3 DNA reads TGTGCCAGCAGTCGATCGGCGGATACGCAGTATTTT. As protein: CASSRSADTQYF.

In its sample, this clonotype was seen a few times. V usage is TRBV5-1 and J usage is TRBJ2-7; the match to TRBD1 covers 7 bases. The CDR3 totals 15 residues. The trim removed 0 bases at V and 2 bases at J, leaving 5 bases unmatched. Germline CDR1 SGHRS, CDR2 YFSETQ. CDR3 region: CASSLEGATPYEQYF. CDR3 bases: TGCGCCAGCAGCTTGGAGGGGGCGACCCCCTACGAGCAGTACTTC.

This clonotype has a handful of counts. V gene TRBV12-3 or TRBV12-4 combines with J gene TRBJ2-1; tentative D call: TRBD2 (6 bases). Trimming pared 6 bases from V and 3 bases from J, leaving 18 bases between. This CDR3 region has 16 residues. The CDR3 protein is CASSARGREYYNEQFF. The CDR3 nucleotides read TGTGCCAGCAGCGCCCGCGGGCGGGAATACTACAATGAGCAGTTCTTC.

This clonotype was detected once. A read error may produce the germline difference seen at one junction end. J is TRBJ1-2 and V is TRBV7-2; D is possibly TRBD1 (6 bases). The length of the CDR3 is 15 residues. Looked up from germline, CDR1 is SGHTA and CDR2 is FQGNSA. The CDR3 loop is CAGSSGGGIDYGYTF. The DNA for the CDR3 is TGTGCCGGCAGCTCAGGAGGGGGGATCGACTATGGCTACACCTTC.

A few counts support this clonotype. The rearrangement uses TRBV7-2 and TRBJ1-1; D not resolved. V lost 1 base and J lost 11, with 14 bases in between. The CDR3 has 13 amino acids. CDR1 and CDR2 (germline): SGHTA, FQGNSA. The chain's CDR3 is CASSLEESLSAFF. DNA for the CDR3: TGTGCCAGCAGCTTAGAGGAGTCCTTGAGTGCTTTCTTT.

This clonotype came up a few times. The rearrangement joins TRBV6-6 to TRBJ2-5; perhaps TRBD1 as D (5 bases). V lost 5 bases, J lost 10 bases, and 11 bases lay in between. Germline loops: CDR1 MNHNY, CDR2 SVGAGI (reference sequence). The CDR3 runs 11 residues. The CDR3 DNA is TGTGCCAGCAGTACTCAGGGTATCCAGTACTTC. It encodes CASSTQGIQYF.